These 30 T cell receptor beta chains share one sample of origin, sequenced in a study of patients and donors after allogeneic stem cell transplantation. TCRdb called the RT-PCR reads again in MiXCR, with one record for every CDR3 protein. Here the sample spans about 8,300 distinct CDR3 sequences, under 14% being singletons. What was sequenced was blood, either unsorted or a sorted T cell fraction (not recorded which). These TCRs come from a human donor who was either an allogeneic HSCT recipient or a stem cell or donor lymphocyte infusion donor (not recorded which). It is not recorded whose cells these are; they may come from a transplant donor.

This clonotype has at least ten counts. The V gene is TRBV5-1, the J gene TRBJ2-3; D is possibly TRBD1 (6 bases). The V gene's germline CDR1 is SGHRS and CDR2 YFSETQ. V was cut by 3 bases and J by 4 bases, with 15 bases left in between. CDR3 length: 15 amino acids. The DNA for the CDR3 is TGCGCCAGCAGCTCAGGAGTGGGGGCCGCAGATACGCAGTATTTT. Its translation is CASSSGVGAADTQYF.

The chain combines TRBV7-3 with TRBJ2-3, with D possibly being TRBD2 (6 bases). V was trimmed by 5 bases and J by 0 bases, leaving 12 bases between them. The germline gives CDR1 SGHTA, CDR2 FQGTGA. The CDR3 extends over 15 amino acids. CDR3 DNA sequence: TGTGCCAGCAGCCCGGATAGCGGAAGCACAGATACGCAGTATTTT. Protein product: CASSPDSGSTDTQYF.

This clonotype was counted a few times. J is TRBJ1-1 and V is TRBV6-5; D is unresolved. This CDR3 contains 17 residues. CDR1 is MNHEY and CDR2 is SVGAGI in the germline V gene. The ends were cut back, 5 bases at V and 5 bases at J, with 24 bases in the middle. The CDR3 loop reads CASSKSLGTAGGTEAFF. The CDR3 bases are TGTGCCAGCAGTAAAAGCTTAGGCACAGCCGGCGGGACTGAAGCTTTCTTT.

The chain couples TRBV19 to TRBJ1-2, with D perhaps matching TRBD1 (6 bases). The CDR3 has 14 amino acids. In germline, CDR1 is LNHDA, CDR2 SQIVND (reference sequence). V shed 5 bases and J shed 0 bases, with 10 bases lying between them. The CDR3 nucleotides read TGTGCCAGTAGTGCGGACAGAGCTAACTATGGCTACACCTTC. Translated: CASSADRANYGYTF.

This clonotype was recorded many times. The CDR3 DNA is TGTGCCAGCAGCCAAGCGGGGCGGAGGACCGGGGAGCTGTTTTTT. Its translation: CASSQAGRRTGELFF. The chain employs TRBV14 and TRBJ2-2; D could derive from TRBD1 or TRBD2 (5 bases each). Trimming left V 1 base short and J 5 bases short, with 11 bases between. This CDR3 spans 15 amino acids. Germline V gives CDR1 SGHDN, CDR2 FVKESK.

This clonotype was seen more than once but under ten times. This chain links TRBV20-1 with TRBJ2-1, with D perhaps matching TRBD2 (6 bases). Germline loops: CDR1 DFQATT, CDR2 SNEGSKA (reference sequence). V lost 0 bases and J lost 4, with 10 bases in between. The CDR3 contains 14 residues. CDR3 DNA sequence: TGCAGTGCTAGAGACGACGGGGGTTACAATGAGCAGTTCTTC. It is translated as CSARDDGGYNEQFF.

This clonotype was seen many times. This sequence joins TRBV11-2 and TRBJ2-1; weak D call: TRBD2 (6 bases). Trimming pared 3 bases from V and 5 bases from J, leaving 17 bases between. Germline V gene sequence: CDR1 SGHAT, CDR2 FQNNGV. The CDR3 spans 16 residues. The CDR3 protein is CASSFPPSGFHNEQFF. Written as DNA, the CDR3 is TGTGCCAGCAGCTTTCCTCCGAGCGGGTTTCACAATGAGCAGTTCTTC. The full variable domain, rest sourced from reference TRBV11-2 and TRBJ2-1, is EAGVAQSPRYKIIEKRQSVAFWCNPISGHATLYWYQQILGQGPKLLIQFQNNGVVDDSQLPKDRFSAERLKGVDSTLKIQPAKLEDSAVYLCASSFPPSGFHNEQFFGPGTRLTVL.

V is TRBV12-3 or TRBV12-4 and J is TRBJ1-1, with no clear D. The CDR3 extends over 12 amino acids. V lost 3 bases, J lost 1 base, and 3 bases lay in between. CDR3 in amino acids: CASSFRNTEAFF. CDR3 DNA: TGTGCCAGCAGTTTTAGGAACACTGAAGCTTTCTTT.

The chain links TRBV5-1 to TRBJ2-3; D may be TRBD2 (5 bases). In germline, CDR1 is SGHRS, CDR2 YFSETQ. The V end lost 0 bases, the J end lost 1 base, and 15 bases lay between the germline ends. This CDR3 region has 17 residues. CDR3 in DNA: TGCGCCAGCAGCTTGGGGAGCGGTCCAATCCGCACAGATACGCAGTATTTT. Translating it yields CASSLGSGPIRTDTQYF.

Ten or more counts support this clonotype. This sequence joins TRBV5-5 and TRBJ1-2; D perhaps matches TRBD1 (5 bases). This CDR3 is built from 15 residues. The V end was cut by 4 bases, the J end by 4 bases, with 17 bases between. Germline V lookup: CDR1 SGHKS, CDR2 YYEKEE (reference sequence). The CDR3 spells CASSPWGGSLYGYTF. CDR3 bases: TGTGCCAGCAGCCCATGGGGGGGTTCGCTCTATGGCTACACCTTC.

CDR3 DNA sequence: TGTGCCAGCAGCCCGCGCACAAATTTTAACAGGGGAAATGAGCAGTTCTTC. Translating it yields CASSPRTNFNRGNEQFF. The V gene is TRBV11-3, the J gene TRBJ2-1; 7 positions agree with TRBD1. V lost 5 bases to trimming and J lost 7 bases; unmatched junction nucleotides: 17. This CDR3 contains 17 residues. The germline gives CDR1 SGHNT, CDR2 YENEEA.

V usage is TRBV5-1 and J usage is TRBJ2-3; 9 positions match TRBD1. This CDR3 has 15 residues. Germline CDR1 reads SGHRS; CDR2 reads YFSETQ. The trim removed 3 bases at V and 2 bases at J, leaving 4 bases unmatched. Written as DNA, the CDR3 is TGCGCCAGCAGCTCCCGGACAGGGGCCACAGATACGCAGTATTTT. It yields the protein CASSSRTGATDTQYF.

The count of this clonotype is one. The chain has TRBV2 and TRBJ2-7; no reliable D call. V lost 6 bases to trimming and J lost 2 bases, with 5 bases between them. Germline-derived CDR1 and CDR2 are SNHLY and FYNNEI. The CDR3 consists of 11 residues. CDR3 protein: CASSDAYEQYF. The DNA for the CDR3 is TGTGCCAGCAGCGACGCCTACGAGCAGTACTTC.

The sample holds many counts of this clonotype. V is TRBV7-2 and J is TRBJ1-6, with 7 bases matching TRBD1. The V and J ends lost 5 bases and 5 bases, in that order; junction bases with no gene match: 6. There are 15 residues in the CDR3. Germline V CDR1 and CDR2: SGHTA, FQGNSA. CDR3 residues: CASSPRTGNNSPLHF. The CDR3, as DNA: TGTGCCAGCAGCCCCCGGACAGGAAATAATTCACCCCTCCACTTT.

This clonotype was counted between two and nine times. The CDR3: CSARDLRDLAGSTQYF. The CDR3 DNA reads TGCAGTGCTAGAGATCTCCGGGACCTCGCTGGAAGTACGCAGTATTTT. V usage is TRBV20-1 and J usage is TRBJ2-3, with D perhaps matching TRBD1 or TRBD2 (5 bases each). The V end lost 0 bases, the J end lost 8 bases, and 21 bases lay between the germline ends. The length of the CDR3 is 16 residues. The germline CDR1 and CDR2 sequences are DFQATT and SNEGSKA (reference sequence).

This clonotype has only a few counts. The chain links TRBV5-8 to TRBJ2-1; TRBD2 might be the D (6 bases). The V gene lost 4 bases and the J gene lost 2 bases, with 13 bases spanning the gap. The CDR3 covers 15 residues. Germline-derived CDR1 and CDR2 are SGHTS and YDEGEE. CDR3 DNA sequence: TGTGCCAGCAGCGCGGGGCGACTCCCCTACAATGAGCAGTTCTTC. It translates to CASSAGRLPYNEQFF.

This clonotype was counted at least ten times. The V and J genes are TRBV11-2 and TRBJ1-1, with TRBD1 as a possible D gene (5 bases). The CDR3 spans 14 residues. Looked up from germline, CDR1 is SGHAT and CDR2 is FQNNGV. V was clipped by 5 bases and J by 2 bases, with 12 bases between them. CDR3 nucleotides: TGTGCCAGCAGCCTAGGGGCGGCTAACACTGAAGCTTTCTTT. Translating gives CASSLGAANTEAFF.

The chain employs TRBV12-3 or TRBV12-4 and TRBJ1-4; D perhaps matches TRBD1 (5 bases). The CDR3 is 16 residues long. Trimming stripped 1 base from V and 6 bases from J, with 15 bases between. The CDR3 spells CASSLDVAGLDEKLFF. The CDR3 DNA follows: TGTGCCAGCAGTTTAGATGTAGCAGGGTTGGATGAAAAACTGTTTTTT.

The chain links TRBV7-8 to TRBJ1-3; D might be TRBD1 (5 bases). Looked up from germline, CDR1 is SGHVS and CDR2 is FQNEAQ. The CDR3 sequence is 14 residues long. Trimming left V 0 bases short and J 4 bases short, with 7 bases between. CDR3 loop: CASSLAAGGNTIYF. The CDR3 nucleotides read TGTGCCAGCAGCTTAGCGGCAGGGGGAAACACCATATATTTT.

This clonotype qualifies as medium-sized. This chain uses TRBV12-3 or TRBV12-4 with TRBJ1-2; TRBD1 matches 8 bases. The V and J ends lost 7 bases and 2 bases, in that order; junction bases with no gene match: 3. There are 13 residues in the CDR3. The CDR3 coding sequence is TGTGCCAGCACCGACAGGGGCAACTATGGCTACACCTTC. It translates to CASTDRGNYGYTF.

This rearrangement joins TRBV20-1 to TRBJ2-4; 9 bases fit TRBD1. Germline V gene data show CDR1 as DFQATT and CDR2 as SNEGSKA (reference sequence). The V gene end was trimmed by 4 bases and the J gene end by 8 bases; junction bases not matched to a gene: 6. The CDR3 is 13 residues long. For the CDR3, the DNA is TGCAGTGCTACACAGGGGGCGGGAGACATTCAGTACTTC. Amino acids: CSATQGAGDIQYF.

Ten or more counts support this clonotype. The chain recombines TRBV20-1 with TRBJ1-1, with D perhaps matching TRBD1 (6 bases). The V gene's germline CDR1 is DFQATT and CDR2 SNEGSKA (reference sequence). This CDR3 has 14 amino acids. Deletions cut 4 bases from V and 1 base from J, with 13 bases between. The CDR3 reads CSAIPGQANTEAFF. The CDR3 region has the DNA TGCAGTGCTATCCCGGGACAAGCGAACACTGAAGCTTTCTTT.

This clonotype is categorized as large. CDR3 DNA sequence: TGCAGCGCCACGAGAGGGAGGACTGAAGCTTTCTTT. Translating it yields CSATRGRTEAFF. This chain links TRBV29-1 with TRBJ1-1; the D is unclear. This CDR3 spans 12 amino acids. V was trimmed by 7 bases and J by 5 bases, leaving 14 bases between them. From germline, CDR1 is SQVTM and CDR2 ANQGSEA.

This clonotype is large within its sample. V usage is TRBV12-3 or TRBV12-4 and J usage is TRBJ2-7; the match to TRBD1 covers 7 bases. The CDR3 sequence is 14 residues long. V was pared by 4 bases and J by 3 bases, with 6 bases of the junction left unmatched. Here the CDR3 DNA reads TGTGCCAGCAGTTCTTACAGGGGTGGCTACGAGCAGTACTTC. Protein product: CASSSYRGGYEQYF.

The V call is TRBV7-9, the J call TRBJ2-3, with no clear D. Germline V gene sequence: CDR1 SEHNR, CDR2 FQNEAQ (reference sequence). V lost 5 bases to trimming and J lost 2 bases, with 20 bases between them. The CDR3 sequence is 17 residues long. CDR3 residues: CASSPHATEKYTDTQYF. Written as DNA, the CDR3 is TGTGCCAGCAGCCCCCACGCTACAGAGAAATACACAGATACGCAGTATTTT.

This clonotype is medium-sized (0.01 to 0.1%) within its sample. The chain carries TRBV9 and TRBJ1-1, with D unresolved. The V gene's germline CDR1 is SGDLS and CDR2 YYNGEE. The CDR3 has 14 residues. Trimming pared 0 bases from V and 0 bases from J, leaving 6 bases between. DNA for the CDR3: TGTGCCAGCAGCGTAGACGCCGTGAACACTGAAGCTTTCTTT. Its translation is CASSVDAVNTEAFF.

This clonotype is a singleton in its sample. The CDR3 protein is CASSQGLPGLPNEQFF. CDR3 bases: TGTGCCAGCAGCCAAGGGCTCCCGGGACTCCCGAATGAGCAGTTCTTC. The V gene is TRBV3-1, the J gene TRBJ2-1; perhaps TRBD2 as D (6 bases). V lost 1 base, J lost 7 bases, and 17 bases lay in between. The V gene's germline CDR1 is LGHDT and CDR2 YNNKEL (reference sequence). This CDR3 comprises 16 residues.

This clonotype was seen only a few times. The V gene is TRBV29-1, the J gene TRBJ2-7; D is ambiguous. Trimming stripped 0 bases from V and 1 base from J, with 1 base between. The CDR3 spans 11 residues. In germline, CDR1 is SQVTM, CDR2 ANQGSEA. The CDR3: CSVEESYEQYF. For the CDR3, the DNA is TGCAGCGTTGAAGAGTCCTACGAGCAGTACTTC.

In its sample, this clonotype was seen a few times. The chain employs TRBV11-2 and TRBJ2-5; weak D call: TRBD2 (6 bases). Germline CDR1 reads SGHAT; CDR2 reads FQNNGV. With 5 bases removed from V and 7 bases from J, the gap between germline ends came to 20 bases. The CDR3 contains 15 residues. The CDR3 DNA reads TGTGCCAGCAGCACCCGGGCGGGGTCCGTAGGGACCCAGTACTTC. This translates into CASSTRAGSVGTQYF.

This clonotype showed up many times. The chain carries TRBV12-3 or TRBV12-4 and TRBJ1-1, with D perhaps matching TRBD1 (5 bases). The CDR3 extends over 14 amino acids. V was clipped by 3 bases and J by 1 base, with 9 bases between them. The CDR3 loop reads CASSLPGTNTEAFF. In nucleotides, the CDR3 is TGTGCCAGCAGTTTGCCAGGGACGAACACTGAAGCTTTCTTT.